The 16 T cell receptor beta chains below were found in one sample sequenced in a study of T cell repertoires in cytomegalovirus infection. From the reads, TCRdb called clonotypes with MiXCR, one entry per CDR3 protein. In the table there are 150,000 to 200,000 distinct CDR3 sequences, roughly a fifth of which are singletons. Material for sequencing was PBMCs. The receptors were gathered from a human donor in good health (CMV status not recorded). Some clones in this sample may be carry-over from other donors' samples.

Comment on this clonotype: A read error may produce the germline difference seen at one junction end. V and J are TRBV7-2 and TRBJ2-3, with 9 bases lining up with TRBD2. Germline values: CDR1 SGHTA, CDR2 FQGNSA. The CDR3 sequence is 16 residues long. The CDR3: CASTTSGGRGADTHYF. CDR3 coding DNA: TGTGCCAGCACCACCAGCGGGGGGAGAGGTGCAGATACGCATTATTTT.

This chain uses TRBV4-3 with TRBJ1-3; 11 nucleotides align to TRBD1. Trimming at V came to 3 bases and at J to 0 bases, leaving 7 bases not matched to a gene. The CDR3 loop spans 18 amino acids. Germline-derived CDR1 and CDR2 are LGHNA and YSLEER. In DNA form, the CDR3 reads TGCGCCAGCAGCCAGGGGACAGGGGGATCAGGCTCTGGAAACACCATATATTTT. The encoded protein is CASSQGTGGSGSGNTIYF.

This clonotype has just one count. At one end the junction does not follow the germline gene, possibly because of a read error. The chain is built from TRBV5-4 and TRBJ2-1; D is perhaps TRBD2 (7 bases). CDR1 is SGHNT, CDR2 YYREEE, per germline (reference sequence). The CDR3 is made up of 15 amino acids. The CDR3 DNA sequence: TGTGCCAGCAGCTCGGGTGCGGGGGCTTACAATGCGCAGTTCTTC. This encodes CASSSGAGAYNAQFF.

This clonotype was detected ten times or more. The chain has TRBV28 and TRBJ1-1, with TRBD1 as a possible D gene (6 bases). This CDR3 has 14 residues. Per the germline V gene, CDR1 is MDHEN and CDR2 is SYDVKM. Trimming cost V 2 bases and J 1 base, with 8 bases left between them. This chain's CDR3 is CASSLQGSNTEAFF. The CDR3 DNA reads TGTGCCAGCAGTTTACAGGGGTCGAACACTGAAGCTTTCTTT. Supplemented by reference TRBV28 and TRBJ1-1, the full variable domain reads DVKVTQSSRYLVKRTGEKVFLECVQDMDHENMFWYRQDPGLGLRLIYFSYDVKMKEKGDIPEGYSVSREKKERFSLILESASTNQTSMYLCASSLQGSNTEAFFGQGTRLTVV.

This clonotype was counted only a few times. V usage is TRBV29-1 and J usage is TRBJ2-7; possible D gene TRBD2, 5 bases. Germline loops: CDR1 SQVTM, CDR2 ANQGSEA. This CDR3 has 13 residues. Trimming pared 4 bases from V and 6 bases from J, leaving 16 bases between. This CDR3 is CSVVPRTAGEQYF. CDR3 sequence (DNA): TGCAGCGTTGTCCCGAGGACGGCGGGCGAGCAGTACTTC.

The chain couples TRBV28 to TRBJ2-1, with 14 bases lining up with TRBD2. V shed 3 bases, J shed 9 bases, and the junction held 10 bases outside the gene matches. Germline V CDR1 and CDR2: MDHEN, SYDVKM. The CDR3 spans 17 residues. The CDR3 DNA sequence: TGTGCCAGCAGTTTTTTAGCGGGACTAGCGGGAGTGAGTGAGCAGTTCTTC. Residues: CASSFLAGLAGVSEQFF.

About this clonotype itself: The junction does not match germline at one end; this may be a read error. The V call is TRBV5-4, the J call TRBJ2-1; 9 bases agree with TRBD1. The CDR3 is 15 amino acids. CDR1 and CDR2 from the germline V gene are SGHNT and YYREEE (reference sequence). The CDR3 sequence: CDSSPGTGKVNEQFF. The CDR3 DNA reads as TGTGACAGCAGCCCCGGGACAGGGAAGGTCAATGAGCAGTTCTTC.

This clonotype was recorded a few times. This chain uses TRBV7-3 with TRBJ2-5, with TRBD2 identical over 9 bases. V shed 5 bases and J 7 bases; nucleotides not matched to a gene: 11. CDR1 and CDR2 (germline): SGHTA, FQGTGA. This CDR3 has 15 residues. CDR3: CASSRLAGGTGTQYF. CDR3 coding DNA: TGTGCCAGCAGCCGGTTGGCGGGAGGGACGGGGACCCAGTACTTC. Together with reference TRBV7-3 and TRBJ2-5, the CDR3 gives the full variable domain: GAGVSQTPSNKVTEKGKYVELRCDPISGHTALYWYRQSLGQGPEFLIYFQGTGAADDSGLPNDRFFAVRPEGSVSTLKIQRTERGDSAVYLCASSRLAGGTGTQYFGPGTRLLVL.

This clonotype was counted at least ten times. The V call is TRBV7-2, the J call TRBJ1-1; D is ambiguous. Trimming left V 7 bases short and J 5 bases short, with 11 bases between. The CDR3 totals 12 residues. The germline CDR1 and CDR2 sequences are SGHTA and FQGNSA. The CDR3 reads CASNRGITEAFF. CDR3 in DNA: TGTGCCAGCAACCGGGGAATAACTGAAGCTTTCTTT. The variable domain in full, with the rest retrieved from reference TRBV7-2 and TRBJ1-1, is GAGVSQSPSNKVTEKGKDVELRCDPISGHTALYWYRQSLGQGLEFLIYFQGNSAPDKSGLPSDRFSAERTGGSVSTLTIQRTQQEDSAVYLCASNRGITEAFFGQGTRLTVV.

As concerns this clonotype: This may come from a read error, since a much larger clone is one base off. The chain is built from TRBV6-6 and TRBJ1-1; D unclear. CDR3 length: 12 amino acids. CDR1 and CDR2 (germline): MNHNY, SVGAGI (reference sequence). Trimming shortened V by 10 bases and J by 8 bases, and 17 bases separated the two germline ends. The CDR3 spells CATNTGTLEAFF. In DNA form, the CDR3 reads TGTGCCACCAACACGGGAACCCTAGAAGCTTTCTTT.

In this sample, this clonotype turned up many times. The rearrangement uses TRBV29-1 and TRBJ1-1; the D is unclear. The CDR3 length is 13 residues. Trimming cost V 3 bases and J 1 base, with 9 bases left between them. CDR1 is SQVTM and CDR2 is ANQGSEA in the germline V gene. The CDR3 loop reads CSVDRAPNTEAFF. Written as DNA, the CDR3 is TGCAGCGTTGACCGGGCACCGAACACTGAAGCTTTCTTT.

V usage is TRBV2 and J usage is TRBJ2-7; 7 nucleotides agree with TRBD1. Germline V gene data show CDR1 as SNHLY and CDR2 as FYNNEI. With 8 bases clipped from V and 3 bases from J, the junction kept 4 bases outside the gene matches. The CDR3 runs 12 residues. Here the CDR3 reads CASGRDSYEQYF. The CDR3 DNA reads as TGTGCCAGCGGCCGGGACAGCTACGAGCAGTACTTC.

This clonotype was detected ten times or more. Written as DNA, the CDR3 is TGTGCCAGCGGCCGAAGCGCCACTAGCTACAATGAGCAGTTCTTC. Its translation is CASGRSATSYNEQFF. The V gene is TRBV7-9, the J gene TRBJ2-1; D may be TRBD2 (5 bases). Trimming removed 8 bases at V and 3 bases at J, with 17 bases between. Germline V gene data show CDR1 as SEHNR and CDR2 as FQNEAQ (reference sequence). This CDR3 has 15 residues. The full variable domain, with the rest looked up from reference TRBV7-9 and TRBJ2-1, is DTGVSQNPRHKITKRGQNVTFRCDPISEHNRLYWYRQTLGQGPEFLTYFQNEAQLEKSRLLSDRFSAERPKGSFSTLEIQRTEQGDSAMYLCASGRSATSYNEQFFGPGTRLTVL.

This clonotype was seen many times. CDR3 sequence: CSVDSGGLNYGYTF. The DNA for the CDR3 is TGCAGCGTTGACTCGGGGGGACTTAACTATGGCTACACCTTC. The chain carries TRBV29-1 and TRBJ1-2; TRBD1 might be the D (5 bases). CDR3 length equals 14 residues. Per the germline V gene, CDR1 is SQVTM and CDR2 is ANQGSEA. V was trimmed by 3 bases and J by 1 base, leaving 12 bases between them.

Note on this clonotype: Germline is not matched at one junction end, which may reflect a read error. V is TRBV7-6 and J is TRBJ1-6; D may be TRBD1 (6 bases). The CDR3 sequence is 14 residues long. Germline lookup yields CDR1 SGHVS and CDR2 FNYEAQ. In DNA, the CDR3 is TGTACCAGCAGCCGGGACACGGGCAATTCACCCCTCCACTTT. Amino acid sequence: CTSSRDTGNSPLHF.

This clonotype was counted ten times or more. The chain links TRBV7-8 to TRBJ2-1, with 7 bases fitting TRBD1. The ends lost 3 bases at V and 6 bases at J; junction bases unmatched: 8. From germline, CDR1 is SGHVS and CDR2 FQNEAQ. The CDR3 runs to 15 residues. The CDR3 here is CASSFYRDSVNEQFF. The CDR3 region has the DNA TGTGCCAGCAGCTTCTACCGGGACAGTGTCAATGAGCAGTTCTTC.